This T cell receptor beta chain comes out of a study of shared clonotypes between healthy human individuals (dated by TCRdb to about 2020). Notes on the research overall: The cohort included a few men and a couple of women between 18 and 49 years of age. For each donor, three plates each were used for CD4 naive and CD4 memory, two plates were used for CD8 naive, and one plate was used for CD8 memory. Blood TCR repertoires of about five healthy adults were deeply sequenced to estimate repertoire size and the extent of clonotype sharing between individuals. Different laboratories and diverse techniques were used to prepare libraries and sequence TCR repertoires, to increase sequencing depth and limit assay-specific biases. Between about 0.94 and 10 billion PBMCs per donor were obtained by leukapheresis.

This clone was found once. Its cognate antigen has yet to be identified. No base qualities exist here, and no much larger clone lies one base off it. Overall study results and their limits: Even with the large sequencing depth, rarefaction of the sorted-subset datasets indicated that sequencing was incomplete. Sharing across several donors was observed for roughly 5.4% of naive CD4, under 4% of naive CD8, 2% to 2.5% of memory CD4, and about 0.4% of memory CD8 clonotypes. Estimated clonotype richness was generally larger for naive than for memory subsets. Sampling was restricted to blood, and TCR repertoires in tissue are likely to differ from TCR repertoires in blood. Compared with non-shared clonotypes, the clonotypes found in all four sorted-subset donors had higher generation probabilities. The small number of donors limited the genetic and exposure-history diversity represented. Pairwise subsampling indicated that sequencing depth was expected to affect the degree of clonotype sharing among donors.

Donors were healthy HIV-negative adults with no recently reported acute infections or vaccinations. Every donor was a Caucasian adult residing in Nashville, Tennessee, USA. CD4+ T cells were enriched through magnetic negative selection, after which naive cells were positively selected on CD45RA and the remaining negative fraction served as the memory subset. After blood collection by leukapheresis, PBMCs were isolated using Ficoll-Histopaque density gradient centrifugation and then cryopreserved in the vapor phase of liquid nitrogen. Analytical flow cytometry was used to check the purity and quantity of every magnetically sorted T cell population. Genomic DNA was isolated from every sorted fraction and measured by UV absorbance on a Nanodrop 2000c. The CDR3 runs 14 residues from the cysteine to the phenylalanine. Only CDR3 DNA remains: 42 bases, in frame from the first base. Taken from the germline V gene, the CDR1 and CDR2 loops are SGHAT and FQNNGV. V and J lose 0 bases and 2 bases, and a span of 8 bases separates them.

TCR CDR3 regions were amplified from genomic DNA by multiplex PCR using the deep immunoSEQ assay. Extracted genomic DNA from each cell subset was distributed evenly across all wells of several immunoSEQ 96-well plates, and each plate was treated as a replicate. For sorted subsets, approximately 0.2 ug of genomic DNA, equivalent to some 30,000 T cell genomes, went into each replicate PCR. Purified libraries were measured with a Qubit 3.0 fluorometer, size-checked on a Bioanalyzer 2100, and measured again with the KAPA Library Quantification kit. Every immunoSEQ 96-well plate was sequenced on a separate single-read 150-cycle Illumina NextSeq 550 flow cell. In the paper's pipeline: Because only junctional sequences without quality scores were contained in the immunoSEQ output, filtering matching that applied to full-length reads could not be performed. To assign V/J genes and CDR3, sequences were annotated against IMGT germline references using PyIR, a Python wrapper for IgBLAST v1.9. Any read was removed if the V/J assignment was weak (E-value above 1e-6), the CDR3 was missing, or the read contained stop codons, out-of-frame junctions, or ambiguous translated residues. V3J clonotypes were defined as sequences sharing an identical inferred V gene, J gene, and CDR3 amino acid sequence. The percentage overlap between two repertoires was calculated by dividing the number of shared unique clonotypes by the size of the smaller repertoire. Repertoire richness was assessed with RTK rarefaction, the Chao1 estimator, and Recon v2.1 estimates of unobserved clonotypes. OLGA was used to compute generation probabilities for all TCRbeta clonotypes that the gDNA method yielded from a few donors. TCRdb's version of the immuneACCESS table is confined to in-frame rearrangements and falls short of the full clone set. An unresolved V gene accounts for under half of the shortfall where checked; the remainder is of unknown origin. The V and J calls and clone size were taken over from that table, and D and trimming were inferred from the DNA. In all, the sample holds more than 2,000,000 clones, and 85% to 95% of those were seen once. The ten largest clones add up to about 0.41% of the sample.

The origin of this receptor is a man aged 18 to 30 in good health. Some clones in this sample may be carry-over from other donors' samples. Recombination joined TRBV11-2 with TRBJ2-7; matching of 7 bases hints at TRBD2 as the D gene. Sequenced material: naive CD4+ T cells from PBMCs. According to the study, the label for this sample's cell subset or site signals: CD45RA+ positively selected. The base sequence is TGTGCCAGCAGCTTAGAGCGGGGGCCCTACGAGCAGTACTTC. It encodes CASSLERGPYEQYF.